The 7 T cell receptor beta chains listed next were all sequenced from one sample in a study of shared clonotypes between healthy human individuals (dated by TCRdb to between 2020 and 2021). CD8 naive samples consisted of CD45RO-negative cells that were positively selected for CCR7, yielding a CD45RA+CCR7+ population without TemRA cells. Libraries were constructed by the immunoSEQ multiplex PCR assay. TCRdb limited this immuneACCESS table to in-frame rearrangements with V and J called. A share of clones is missing; checked studies link under half to unresolved V genes, and the rest is unexplained. Present in this sample are some 2 million clones, about 95% of which were seen just once. Approximately 1.2% of the sample comes from the top ten. The material sequenced was naive CD8+ T cells sorted from blood. In the paper's terms, the cell subset or site label means: CD45RA+CCR7+. These receptors all come from a man aged 18-30 years in good health.

This sequence joins TRBV27 and TRBJ2-5; 7 nucleotides line up with TRBD2. This CDR3 region has 15 residues. The germline gives CDR1 MNHEY, CDR2 SMNVEV (reference sequence). The ends lost 4 bases at V and 5 bases at J; junction bases unmatched: 10. The CDR3 DNA reads as TGTGCCAGCAGTTCCCTACCGGCTAGCGGCGAGACCCAGTACTTC. It specifies CASSSLPASGETQYF.

The CDR3 here is CATSRDRYSFANYGYTF. In DNA form, the CDR3 reads TGTGCCACCAGCAGAGATCGTTACAGCTTCGCTAACTATGGCTACACCTTC. V usage is TRBV15 and J usage is TRBJ1-2; D is undetermined. Deletions cut 0 bases from V and 0 bases from J, with 14 bases between. Per germline, CDR1 LNHNV and CDR2 YYDKDF (reference sequence). There are 17 residues in the CDR3.

The gene calls are TRBV6-5 and TRBJ2-2; TRBD1 aligns across 9 bases. CDR1 is MNHEY and CDR2 is SVGAGI in the germline V gene. The CDR3 covers 16 residues. After removal of 4 bases from V and 2 bases from J, the junction contained 5 bases not matched to a gene. In DNA, the CDR3 is TGTGCCAGCAGTTTCACAGGGGGCACAAACACCGGGGAGCTGTTTTTT. Its translation is CASSFTGGTNTGELFF.

V gene TRBV6-5 combines with J gene TRBJ2-6; D is unresolved. Germline values: CDR1 MNHEY, CDR2 SVGAGI. This CDR3 contains 15 residues. Between the trimmed V and J ends, which lost 7 bases and 0 bases, there was a span of 10 bases. Here the CDR3 reads CASKRFDSGANVLTF. Here the CDR3 DNA reads TGTGCCAGCAAGAGATTCGACTCTGGGGCCAACGTCCTGACTTTC.

The V call is TRBV5-8, the J call TRBJ2-7, with D possibly matching TRBD2 (6 bases). This CDR3 has 13 amino acids. CDR1 and CDR2 from the germline V gene are SGHTS and YDEGEE. The V end was cut by 4 bases, the J end by 7 bases, with 15 bases between. Written as DNA, the CDR3 is TGTGCCAGCAGCCTGACGCCGGGACTGGAGCAGTACTTC. It yields the protein CASSLTPGLEQYF.

The chain links TRBV27 to TRBJ1-1, with a tentative D call TRBD1 (6 bases). The CDR3 runs to 17 residues. CDR1 and CDR2 from the germline V gene are MNHEY and SMNVEV (reference sequence). Trimming stripped 0 bases from V and 3 bases from J, with 17 bases between. CDR3 residues: CASSLSWGTSMDTEAFF. The CDR3 DNA follows: TGTGCCAGCAGTTTATCGTGGGGGACATCAATGGACACTGAAGCTTTCTTT.

The chain couples TRBV7-9 to TRBJ2-7; 10 nucleotides agree with TRBD2. The CDR3 totals 17 residues. V gave up 1 base and J gave up 7 bases; unmatched junction bases: 13. CDR1 is SEHNR, CDR2 FQNEAQ, per germline (reference sequence). The CDR3 DNA reads as TGTGCCAGCAGCTTAGGTGTAGCGGGAGGCTCCAGAGATGAGCAGTACTTC. Translated: CASSLGVAGGSRDEQYF.